The 19 T cell receptor beta chains given below trace back to one sample, sequenced in a study of PD-1 blockade in classical Hodgkin lymphoma. TCRdb's copy holds only in-frame clones and misses some; the assay was immunoSEQ multiplex PCR. The table shows fewer than 25,000 clones, with roughly 85% occurring only once. Described time point: cycle 4 day 1 (C4D1), after around six weeks of nivolumab. Relapse after autologous stem cell transplantation occurred in every patient, and brentuximab vedotin exposure varied. Isolation of CD4+ T cells from thawed PBMCs was performed by magnetic negative selection. The input for sequencing was CD4+ T cells from blood, taken before the fourth cycle of nivolumab. These receptors originate from a human donor with classical Hodgkin lymphoma.

V is TRBV6-6 and J is TRBJ2-1; tentative D call: TRBD2 (5 bases). The V and J ends lost 6 bases and 7 bases respectively, with 10 bases between them. This CDR3 region has 12 residues. Germline CDR1 reads MNHNY; CDR2 reads SVGAGI (reference sequence). DNA of the CDR3: TGTGCCAGCAGCTCACTAGGAAATGAGCAGTTCTTC. It is translated as CASSSLGNEQFF.

This clone was detected only once. The V gene is TRBV5-1, the J gene TRBJ2-2, with D possibly being TRBD2 (5 bases). The CDR3 runs to 16 residues. Trimming shortened V by 5 bases and J by 0 bases, and 14 bases separated the two germline ends. CDR1 is SGHRS, CDR2 YFSETQ, per germline. The CDR3 DNA reads as TGCGCCAGCAGACTTACTAGTGGGGCGAACACCGGGGAGCTGTTTTTT. Translating it yields CASRLTSGANTGELFF.

Comment on this clone: This sample also contains other DNA sequences that code for the same CDR3. V usage is TRBV29-1 and J usage is TRBJ2-5, with unresolved D. The CDR3 is made up of 10 amino acids. Germline loops: CDR1 SQVTM, CDR2 ANQGSEA. Trimming removed 6 bases at V and 2 bases at J, with 4 bases between. The CDR3 spells CSVEQETQYF. DNA for the CDR3: TGCAGCGTCGAACAAGAGACCCAGTACTTC. The full variable domain, rest sourced from reference TRBV29-1 and TRBJ2-5, is SAVISQKPSRDICQRGTSLTIQCQVDSQVTMMFWYRQQPGQSLTLIATANQGSEATYESGFVIDKFPISRPNLTFSTLTVSNMSPEDSSIYLCSVEQETQYFGPGTRLLVL.

The CDR3 nucleotides read TGCAGCGGAGCAGTGGCCGATCTCACAGATACGCAGTATTTT. Its protein is CSGAVADLTDTQYF. The J gene is TRBJ2-3, the V gene TRBV29-1; no reliable D call. CDR3 length: 14 residues. V was pared by 7 bases and J by 2 bases, with 16 bases between. CDR1 SQVTM and CDR2 ANQGSEA come from the germline V gene.

This clone was found once. CDR3 nucleotides: TGCAGCGGGGGACAGAACACCGGGGAGCTGTTTTTT. Its protein is CSGGQNTGELFF. The rearrangement uses TRBV29-1 and TRBJ2-2; tentative D call: TRBD1 (6 bases). The CDR3 is 12 amino acids. Deletions cut 7 bases from V and 1 base from J, with 7 bases between. From germline, CDR1 is SQVTM and CDR2 ANQGSEA.

In this sample, this clone turned up once. The rearrangement uses TRBV19 and TRBJ2-7, with D perhaps matching TRBD2 (6 bases). Germline V gives CDR1 LNHDA, CDR2 SQIVND (reference sequence). CDR3 length equals 16 residues. Deletions cut 4 bases from V and 1 base from J, with 17 bases between. The CDR3 DNA follows: TGTGCCAGTAGTAGCCAGCGGAGGGCCTATTCCTACGAGCAGTACTTC. Amino acid sequence: CASSSQRRAYSYEQYF.

V gene TRBV6-1 combines with J gene TRBJ2-7; 8 nucleotides match TRBD2. The V segment lost 8 bases and the J segment 3 bases; nucleotides outside the gene matches: 9. Germline V gives CDR1 MNHNS, CDR2 SASEGT. This CDR3 contains 14 residues. CDR3 sequence reads: CASGSGSSGYEQYF. The CDR3 DNA follows: TGTGCCAGCGGCAGCGGGAGTTCGGGCTACGAGCAGTACTTC.

This rearrangement joins TRBV6-1 to TRBJ2-1; 10 positions match TRBD1. The CDR3 contains 14 residues. Per germline, CDR1 MNHNS and CDR2 SASEGT. The trim removed 7 bases at V and 8 bases at J, leaving 8 bases unmatched. The CDR3 nucleotides are TGTGCCAGCAACCGACAGGGGGCGTTGGATGAGCAGTTCTTC. This translates into CASNRQGALDEQFF.

The gene calls are TRBV11-2 and TRBJ2-7, with D unresolved. From germline, CDR1 is SGHAT and CDR2 FQNNGV. This CDR3 is 13 amino acids long. The ends were cut back, 2 bases at V and 2 bases at J, with 7 bases in the middle. CDR3 sequence: CASSLPGPYEQYF. The CDR3 nucleotides read TGTGCCAGCAGCTTACCGGGTCCCTACGAGCAGTACTTC.

This chain uses TRBV7-8 with TRBJ1-6; D ambiguous. CDR3 length equals 15 residues. Per the germline V gene, CDR1 is SGHVS and CDR2 is FQNEAQ. The ends were cut back, 5 bases at V and 8 bases at J, with 16 bases in the middle. As DNA, the CDR3 is TGTGCCAGCAGCACTACGACGGGGAACCATTCACCCCTCCACTTT. This translates into CASSTTTGNHSPLHF.

V gene TRBV6-5 combines with J gene TRBJ2-7; D might be TRBD1 or TRBD2, each matching 5 bases. Between the trimmed V and J ends, which lost 5 bases and 0 bases, there was a span of 14 bases. This CDR3 has 15 amino acids. Germline values: CDR1 MNHEY, CDR2 SVGAGI. The CDR3 DNA is TGTGCCAGCAGTGCCCGGGGTGGGGCCTCCTACGAGCAGTACTTC. This gives the protein CASSARGGASYEQYF.

The rearrangement joins TRBV6-1 to TRBJ2-1; D gene uncertain. The CDR3 loop spans 14 amino acids. V was shortened by 10 bases and J by 0 bases, with 13 bases between the two germline ends. Germline-derived CDR1 and CDR2 are MNHNS and SASEGT. Here the CDR3 DNA reads TGTGCCACCAACCGCGCGAGCTCCTACAATGAGCAGTTCTTC. Encoded protein: CATNRASSYNEQFF.

The V gene is TRBV4-1, the J gene TRBJ1-1; D possibly corresponds to TRBD1 (5 bases). Trimming took off 4 bases at V and 10 bases at J, with 13 bases between the two ends. CDR1 is MGHRA, CDR2 YSYEKL, per germline. This CDR3 region has 12 residues. In nucleotides, the CDR3 is TGCGCCAGCAGCCCCGAGACGGGGGTAGCTTTCTTT. It encodes CASSPETGVAFF.

This clone was seen a handful of times. This CDR3 reads CASSPGRDYEQYF. CDR3 sequence (DNA): TGTGCCAGCTCACCAGGCCGTGACTACGAGCAGTACTTC. The J gene is TRBJ2-7, the V gene TRBV18; D is uncertain. CDR1 is KGHSH, CDR2 LQKENI, per germline. The CDR3 is 13 residues long. Trimming took off 2 bases at V and 3 bases at J, with 8 bases between the two ends.

V is TRBV5-1 and J is TRBJ2-7; a weak D match, TRBD1 (6 bases). CDR1 SGHRS and CDR2 YFSETQ come from the germline V gene. The ends were cut back, 1 base at V and 6 bases at J, with 17 bases in the middle. The CDR3 totals 15 residues. The CDR3 region has the DNA TGCGCCAGCAGCTTGACACAGGGCTCCTCGGGCGAGCAGTACTTC. Its translation is CASSLTQGSSGEQYF.

The V and J genes are TRBV27 and TRBJ2-1; 8 bases align to TRBD1. CDR1 MNHEY and CDR2 SMNVEV come from the germline V gene (reference sequence). The CDR3 has 13 residues. The V and J ends lost 8 bases and 8 bases, in that order; junction bases with no gene match: 8. The CDR3 DNA sequence: TGTGCCAGCGGCCAGGGGGCGCCCCATGAGCAGTTCTTC. Translation: CASGQGAPHEQFF.

The gene calls are TRBV27 and TRBJ2-1; 11 nucleotides align to TRBD2. The CDR3 length is 16 residues. The germline V gene encodes CDR1 MNHEY and CDR2 SMNVEV (reference sequence). J was trimmed by 4 bases and V by 2 bases; bases with no gene match: 4. The chain's CDR3 is CASSLRVAGGYNEQFF. CDR3 in DNA: TGTGCCAGCAGTTTAAGGGTAGCGGGAGGGTACAATGAGCAGTTCTTC.

This CDR3 reads CASSVGSDYEQYF. CDR3 in DNA: TGTGCCAGCAGTGTCGGGAGTGACTACGAGCAGTACTTC. The chain joins TRBV6-1 to TRBJ2-7, with D possibly TRBD2 on 6 matching bases. CDR1 and CDR2 (germline): MNHNS, SASEGT. The length of the CDR3 is 13 residues. The V end lost 4 bases, the J end lost 3 bases, and 10 bases lay between the germline ends.

DNA for the CDR3: TGTGCCACCAGCAGAGATCGGGAACTAGCGAAACAAGAGACCCAGTACTTC. Translated, it gives CATSRDRELAKQETQYF. This sequence joins TRBV15 and TRBJ2-5; 7 bases align to TRBD2. The CDR3 totals 17 residues. Germline CDR1 and CDR2: LNHNV and YYDKDF (reference sequence). Trimming cost V 0 bases and J 2 bases; bases outside gene matches: 9.